One sample yielded the 21 T cell receptor beta chains listed below, sequenced in a study of cytomegalovirus exposure and HLA in healthy donors. Use of 60 Vbeta and 13 Jbeta primers characterized the PCR. Produced via immunoSEQ multiplex PCR; TCRdb's table is partial and in-frame only. This sample carries 150,000 to 200,000 clones, 75% to 90% of them seen once, and the ten largest clones take around 4.1%. Sequencing used PBMCs. The origin of the receptors is a middle-aged man in good health and CMV-seropositive.

This clone was recorded a few times. The V and J genes are TRBV27 and TRBJ2-7, with 11 bases aligning to TRBD1. V gave up 4 bases and J gave up 3 bases; unmatched junction bases: 2. Per the germline V gene, CDR1 is MNHEY and CDR2 is SMNVEV (reference sequence). The CDR3 sequence is 14 residues long. CDR3 nucleotides: TGTGCCAGCAGTTCCGGGACAGGGGGCTACGAGCAGTACTTC. Translation gives CASSSGTGGYEQYF.

V usage is TRBV11-2 and J usage is TRBJ2-7; TRBD1 matches 10 bases. The CDR3 is 14 residues long. Unmatched junction bases numbered 5, after V lost 5 bases and J lost 4 bases. From germline, CDR1 is SGHAT and CDR2 FQNNGV. Here the CDR3 reads CASSAGTGAYEQYF. The CDR3 nucleotides are TGTGCCAGCAGCGCCGGGACAGGGGCGTACGAGCAGTACTTC.

This rearrangement joins TRBV4-3 to TRBJ2-1; maybe TRBD1 (6 bases). The V end was cut by 0 bases, the J end by 0 bases, with 12 bases between. The CDR3 sequence is 17 residues long. The germline V gene encodes CDR1 LGHNA and CDR2 YSLEER. The CDR3 here is CASSQDWGPFSYNEQFF. CDR3 coding DNA: TGCGCCAGCAGCCAAGACTGGGGGCCGTTCTCCTACAATGAGCAGTTCTTC.

The chain carries TRBV6-6 and TRBJ2-2, with 10 bases that match TRBD2. The V gene's germline CDR1 is MNHNY and CDR2 SVGAGI (reference sequence). The junction had 2 bases not matched to a gene; V was cut back by 2 bases and J by 2 bases. CDR3 length equals 16 residues. Written as DNA, the CDR3 is TGTGCCAGCAGTTACGCTAGCGGGGGCAACACCGGGGAGCTGTTTTTT. Its protein product is CASSYASGGNTGELFF.

The chain links TRBV29-1 to TRBJ2-7; TRBD1 matches 8 bases. Germline values: CDR1 SQVTM, CDR2 ANQGSEA. The trim removed 6 bases at V and 3 bases at J, leaving 19 bases unmatched. This CDR3 is built from 17 residues. The CDR3 bases are TGCAGCGTCCTAGGGTTATCAGGGGGCGCAGCAAACTACGAGCAGTACTTC. Its translation: CSVLGLSGGAANYEQYF.

CDR3 nucleotides: TGTGCCAGCAGTGGTCTAAGTCTCGGAAACACCATATATTTT. Its translation: CASSGLSLGNTIYF. V usage is TRBV28 and J usage is TRBJ1-3, with D unresolved. Germline loops: CDR1 MDHEN, CDR2 SYDVKM. This CDR3 comprises 14 residues. Deletions cut 5 bases from V and 4 bases from J, with 12 bases between.

This rearrangement joins TRBV4-3 to TRBJ2-3; TRBD2 matches at 11 bases. Germline lookup yields CDR1 LGHNA and CDR2 YSLEER. Losses at the gene ends were 5 bases for V and 5 bases for J; bases not matched to a gene: 6. The CDR3 is made up of 15 amino acids. CDR3 sequence reads: CASSYGTSGRDTQYF. DNA of the CDR3: TGCGCCAGCAGCTATGGGACTAGCGGTCGAGATACGCAGTATTTT.

V is TRBV30 and J is TRBJ2-1; 9 bases align to TRBD2. This CDR3 region has 15 residues. The ends lost 1 base at V and 4 bases at J; junction bases unmatched: 5. CDR1 is GTSNPN, CDR2 SVGIG, per germline (reference sequence). The CDR3 loop is CAWSGGRGGYNEQFF. The CDR3 region has the DNA TGTGCCTGGAGTGGGGGGCGGGGGGGGTACAATGAGCAGTTCTTC.

V usage is TRBV7-8 and J usage is TRBJ1-2; 7 bases are shared with TRBD1. Germline CDR1 SGHVS, CDR2 FQNEAQ. Unmatched junction bases numbered 8, after V lost 5 bases and J lost 5 bases. The CDR3 runs 14 residues. CDR3 protein: CASSEYRGSYGYTF. The CDR3, as DNA: TGTGCCAGCAGCGAGTACAGGGGATCTTATGGCTACACCTTC. Supplemented by reference TRBV7-8 and TRBJ1-2, the full variable domain reads GAGVSQSPRYKVAKRGQDVALRCDPISGHVSLFWYQQALGQGPEFLTYFQNEAQLDKSGLPSDRFFAERPEGSVSTLKIQRTQQEDSAVYLCASSEYRGSYGYTFGSGTRLTVV.

This chain connects TRBV18 to TRBJ1-5; 12 bases line up with TRBD1. The V gene's germline CDR1 is KGHSH and CDR2 LQKENI. This CDR3 has 15 residues. The ends lost 2 bases at V and 6 bases at J; junction bases unmatched: 2. The CDR3 coding sequence is TGTGCCAGCTCACCAGGGACAGGGGGCTCTCAGCCCCAGCATTTT. It codes for CASSPGTGGSQPQHF.

CDR3 loop: CATGDRHSYEQYF. As DNA, the CDR3 is TGTGCCACCGGGGACAGACACTCCTACGAGCAGTACTTC. This chain connects TRBV7-2 to TRBJ2-7, with 7 bases aligning to TRBD1. The CDR3 runs to 13 residues. Germline V gene data show CDR1 as SGHTA and CDR2 as FQGNSA. V shed 10 bases, J shed 0 bases, and the junction held 6 bases outside the gene matches.

The chain joins TRBV5-1 to TRBJ2-3, with TRBD2 matching over 9 bases. This CDR3 is built from 14 residues. CDR1 and CDR2 (germline): SGHRS, YFSETQ. Unmatched junction bases numbered 2, after V lost 2 bases and J lost 4 bases. The CDR3 protein is CASSFRTSADTQYF. The CDR3 DNA follows: TGCGCCAGCAGCTTTAGGACTAGCGCAGATACGCAGTATTTT.

The chain carries TRBV5-6 and TRBJ2-7; D perhaps matches TRBD2 (6 bases). The CDR3 length is 13 residues. Trimming stripped 5 bases from V and 4 bases from J, with 13 bases between. The germline V gene has CDR1 SGHDT and CDR2 YYEEEE. In DNA, the CDR3 is TGTGCCAGCAGGAACCGGGGGAATTACGAGCAGTACTTC. Protein product: CASRNRGNYEQYF.

This chain joins TRBV14 and TRBJ2-2, with TRBD1 as a possible D gene (6 bases). CDR1 is SGHDN and CDR2 is FVKESK in the germline V gene. CDR3 length: 15 residues. Trimming shortened V by 4 bases and J by 3 bases, and 12 bases separated the two germline ends. The CDR3 protein is CASSLPGQHTGELFF. The CDR3 DNA reads as TGTGCCAGCAGCCTCCCAGGACAGCACACCGGGGAGCTGTTTTTT.

The chain links TRBV9 to TRBJ2-5, with TRBD2 matching 7 bases. J lost 2 bases, V lost 0 bases, and 4 bases had no gene match. The CDR3 runs 15 residues. Germline V gives CDR1 SGDLS, CDR2 YYNGEE. CDR3 nucleotide sequence: TGTGCCAGCAGCGTAGGGGGGGGGACTCAAGAGACCCAGTACTTC. Translated, it gives CASSVGGGTQETQYF.

On this clone itself: The junction and the germline gene differ at one end; a read error may be behind it. The V gene is TRBV27, the J gene TRBJ1-6; 8 positions agree with TRBD1. The CDR3 consists of 16 residues. CDR1 and CDR2 from the germline V gene are MNHEY and SMNVEV (reference sequence). In nucleotides, the CDR3 is TGTGCCAGCAGGCAAACATCAGGGGGCGGCCGTTCACCCCCCCACTTT. Its protein product is CASRQTSGGGRSPPHF.

This sequence joins TRBV28 and TRBJ1-1; D possibly corresponds to TRBD1 (5 bases). Germline V CDR1 and CDR2: MDHEN, SYDVKM. Between the trimmed V and J ends, which lost 6 bases and 2 bases, there was a span of 16 bases. The CDR3 totals 15 residues. The CDR3 sequence is CASRSPTASNTEAFF. CDR3 bases: TGTGCCAGCAGATCTCCGACAGCCAGCAACACTGAAGCTTTCTTT.

V is TRBV7-3 and J is TRBJ2-7, with TRBD2 matching 7 bases. The J segment lost 0 bases and the V segment lost 5 bases, leaving 4 bases of the junction unmatched. CDR3 length equals 14 residues. Germline V gene data show CDR1 as SGHTA and CDR2 as FQGTGA. The CDR3 DNA reads TGTGCCAGCAGCCCAAGCGGGAACTCCTACGAGCAGTACTTC. Amino acids: CASSPSGNSYEQYF. Full variable domain (outside the CDR3, taken from reference TRBV7-3 and TRBJ2-7): GAGVSQTPSNKVTEKGKYVELRCDPISGHTALYWYRQSLGQGPEFLIYFQGTGAADDSGLPNDRFFAVRPEGSVSTLKIQRTERGDSAVYLCASSPSGNSYEQYFGPGTRLTVT.

The chain uses TRBV2 and TRBJ1-5; 7 bases match TRBD1. The CDR3 consists of 15 residues. V shed 7 bases, J shed 3 bases, and the junction held 9 bases outside the gene matches. Per germline, CDR1 SNHLY and CDR2 FYNNEI. CDR3 loop: CASNDVGQNNQPQHF. DNA for the CDR3: TGTGCCAGCAATGACGTGGGACAGAACAATCAGCCCCAGCATTTT. Using reference TRBV2 and TRBJ1-5 for the parts outside the CDR3, the full variable domain is EPEVTQTPSHQVTQMGQEVILRCVPISNHLYFYWYRQILGQKVEFLVSFYNNEISEKSEIFDDQFSVERPDGSNFTLKIRSTKLEDSAMYFCASNDVGQNNQPQHFGDGTRLSIL.

This chain joins TRBV27 and TRBJ2-3, with a tentative D call TRBD2 (6 bases). The CDR3 covers 17 residues. Looked up from germline, CDR1 is MNHEY and CDR2 is SMNVEV (reference sequence). Trimming stripped 2 bases from V and 2 bases from J, with 17 bases between. The CDR3 reads CASSLPEAGDNTDTQYF. The CDR3, as DNA: TGTGCCAGCAGTTTACCGGAAGCGGGCGACAACACAGATACGCAGTATTTT.

The chain carries TRBV7-8 and TRBJ2-7, with D possibly TRBD2 on 6 matching bases. Between the trimmed V and J ends, which lost 4 bases and 3 bases, there was a span of 13 bases. CDR3 size: 14 residues. Per the germline V gene, CDR1 is SGHVS and CDR2 is FQNEAQ. CDR3 region: CASSYRDSRYEQYF. CDR3 coding DNA: TGTGCCAGCAGCTACCGGGACTCCCGCTACGAGCAGTACTTC.